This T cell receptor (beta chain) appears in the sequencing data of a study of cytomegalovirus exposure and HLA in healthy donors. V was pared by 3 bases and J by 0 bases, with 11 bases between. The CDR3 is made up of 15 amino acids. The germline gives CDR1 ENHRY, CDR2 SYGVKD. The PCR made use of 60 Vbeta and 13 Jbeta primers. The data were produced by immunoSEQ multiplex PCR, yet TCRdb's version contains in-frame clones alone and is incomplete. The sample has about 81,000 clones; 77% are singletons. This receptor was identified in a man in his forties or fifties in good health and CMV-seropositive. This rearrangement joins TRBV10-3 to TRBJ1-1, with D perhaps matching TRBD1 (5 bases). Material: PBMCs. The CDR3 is CAISDGAAMNTEAFF. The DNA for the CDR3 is TGTGCCATCAGTGATGGGGCAGCTATGAACACTGAAGCTTTCTTT.